These 6 T cell receptor beta chains were all obtained from the same sample, sequenced in a study of cytomegalovirus exposure and HLA in healthy donors. PCR primers comprised 60 Vbeta and 13 Jbeta primers. Clones were read by immunoSEQ multiplex PCR, and TCRdb kept only the in-frame ones, dropping some. Among about 130,000 clones listed, more than 80% were seen once. Input material: PBMCs. All receptors come from a woman between 25 and 40 years old in good health and CMV-seropositive.

On this clone: Other DNA variants within this sample encode the same CDR3. This chain uses TRBV18 with TRBJ2-7, with D maybe TRBD2 (5 bases). V was cut by 2 bases and J by 5 bases, with 7 bases left in between. This CDR3 contains 12 residues. CDR1 is KGHSH, CDR2 LQKENI, per germline. CDR3 nucleotides: TGTGCCAGCTCACCAAGTAGCGACGAGCAGTACTTC. Translating gives CASSPSSDEQYF. The full variable domain, in which reference TRBV18 and TRBJ2-7 provide the parts outside the CDR3, is NAGVMQNPRHLVRRRGQEARLRCSPMKGHSHVYWYRQLPEEGLKFMVYLQKENIIDESGMPKERFSAEFPKEGPSILRIQQVVRGDSAAYFCASSPSSDEQYFGPGTRLTVT.

The CDR3 reads CSVRGLFEVTEQFF. The DNA of the CDR3 is TGCAGCGTTAGAGGGTTATTCGAGGTGACTGAGCAGTTCTTC. V and J are TRBV29-1 and TRBJ2-1; tentative D call: TRBD2 (5 bases). V was trimmed by 5 bases and J by 9 bases, leaving 20 bases between them. Germline lookup yields CDR1 SQVTM and CDR2 ANQGSEA. The CDR3 spans 14 residues.

In its sample, this clone was seen once. The V call is TRBV5-1, the J call TRBJ2-5, with D perhaps matching TRBD1 (5 bases). V lost 0 bases, J lost 4 bases, and 10 bases lay in between. Germline CDR1 reads SGHRS; CDR2 reads YFSETQ. This CDR3 comprises 14 residues. In nucleotides, the CDR3 is TGCGCCAGCAGCTTGGGGGCAGGGCCAGAGACCCAGTACTTC. Translated: CASSLGAGPETQYF.

The chain carries TRBV28 and TRBJ2-7, with 8 bases fitting TRBD1. The ends lost 5 bases at V and 5 bases at J; junction bases unmatched: 8. The CDR3 contains 14 residues. CDR1 MDHEN and CDR2 SYDVKM come from the germline V gene. CDR3 DNA: TGTGCCAGCAGTCCAGCGACAGGGGACCACGAGCAGTACTTC. As protein: CASSPATGDHEQYF.

This chain connects TRBV16 to TRBJ1-1; the D gene is possibly TRBD1 (5 bases). This CDR3 contains 15 residues. Trimming took 0 bases from V and 3 from J, leaving 11 bases between them. The germline gives CDR1 KGHSY, CDR2 FQNENV. CDR3 region: CASSQSGGVYTEAFF. The CDR3 DNA reads as TGTGCCAGCAGCCAATCCGGGGGGGTCTACACTGAAGCTTTCTTT.

V is TRBV9 and J is TRBJ2-3; TRBD1 matches 11 bases. Germline loops: CDR1 SGDLS, CDR2 YYNGEE. The CDR3 extends over 15 amino acids. V dropped 4 bases and J dropped 5; count of bases not matched to a gene: 6. The DNA for the CDR3 is TGTGCCAGCAGCTGGACAGGGGGCCAGGGAGATACGCAGTATTTT. Its protein is CASSWTGGQGDTQYF. The full variable domain, with the rest looked up from reference TRBV9 and TRBJ2-3, is DSGVTQTPKHLITATGQRVTLRCSPRSGDLSVYWYQQSLDQGLQFLIQYYNGEERAKGNILERFSAQQFPDLHSELNLSSLELGDSALYFCASSWTGGQGDTQYFGPGTRLTVL.